The rows below give T cell receptor beta chains drawn from one sample of a study of T cells in Graves' hyperthyroidism and ophthalmopathy. TCRdb reprocessed the multiplex PCR reads with MiXCR, giving one entry per CDR3 protein. The data hold some 740,000 distinct CDR3 sequences, with 14% observed a single time. Sequenced: blood. The source is a young woman with Graves' hyperthyroidism. The CDR3 runs from the conserved cysteine through the conserved F or W. A D gene is named only where the DNA matches it firmly. Not all rows give a size; the values are once, few, many and, for expanded clones, a class.

length	V	D	J	size	CDR3	DNA
14	TRBV11-2	TRBD1	TRBJ1-6	many	CASSYRDRGTPLHF	TGTGCCAGCAGCTACCGGGACAGGGGTACACCCCTCCACTTT
16	TRBV11-2	-	TRBJ2-1	many	CASSSPHRTALGEQFF	TGTGCCAGCAGCTCCCCCCATCGGACTGCGTTGGGGGAGCAGTTCTTC
14	TRBV7-9	-	TRBJ1-1	many	CASSLEPGGTEAFF	TGTGCCAGCAGCTTAGAGCCGGGTGGCACTGAAGCTTTCTTT
16	TRBV7-9	-	TRBJ2-7	many	CASSGSTEQYTYEQYF	TGTGCCAGCAGCGGATCTACAGAGCAGTATACCTACGAGCAGTACTTC
12	TRBV6-2/TRBV6-3	-	TRBJ1-6	-	CASSYQGAPLHF	TGTGCCAGCAGTTACCAAGGAGCACCCCTCCACTTT
16	TRBV27	TRBD1	TRBJ2-7	-	CASSSTGGAYRFEQYF	TGTGCCAGCAGTTCGACAGGGGGCGCATATCGGTTTGAGCAGTACTTC
16	TRBV20-1	-	TRBJ2-2	-	CSARDPEGTNTGELFF	TGCAGTGCTAGAGATCCGGAGGGGACGAACACCGGGGAGCTGTTTTTT
15	TRBV11-2	TRBD1	TRBJ1-2	many	CASSLVARGAPGYTF	TGTGCCAGCAGCTTAGTCGCCAGGGGGGCACCTGGCTACACCTTC
15	TRBV5-8	TRBD1	TRBJ2-5	-	CASSSRDRGTKTQYF	TGTGCCAGCAGCTCCCGTGACAGGGGCACGAAGACCCAGTACTTC
14	TRBV6-1	TRBD2	TRBJ2-7	many	CASRTSENTYEQYF	TGTGCCAGCAGAACTAGCGAAAATACCTACGAGCAGTACTTC
15	TRBV29-1	-	TRBJ2-7	few	CSVSPTGPAAYEQYF	TGCAGCGTTTCCCCCACAGGTCCTGCCGCCTACGAGCAGTACTTC